This T cell receptor (beta chain) was documented in a study of blood T cell repertoires in COVID-19. The CDR3 contains 20 residues. Per the germline V gene, CDR1 is SGHNT and CDR2 is YENEEA. V lost 5 bases and J lost 5, with 30 bases in between. Measured with immunoSEQ multiplex PCR; TCRdb has only the in-frame clones, and not every one. The sample lists approximately 380,000 clones; 70% to 90% were seen once. The rearrangement links TRBV11-3 to TRBJ2-2, with D tentatively TRBD1 (7 bases). Sequences were obtained from PBMCs or T cells enriched from blood (not recorded which). The clonotype comes from a woman in her late teens or twenties who had recovered from COVID-19. The DNA for the CDR3 is TGTGCCAGCAGCCCAGGCCGGGGACAGACCTCAAACCGGGGGACCGGGGAGCTGTTTTTT. This translates into CASSPGRGQTSNRGTGELFF.